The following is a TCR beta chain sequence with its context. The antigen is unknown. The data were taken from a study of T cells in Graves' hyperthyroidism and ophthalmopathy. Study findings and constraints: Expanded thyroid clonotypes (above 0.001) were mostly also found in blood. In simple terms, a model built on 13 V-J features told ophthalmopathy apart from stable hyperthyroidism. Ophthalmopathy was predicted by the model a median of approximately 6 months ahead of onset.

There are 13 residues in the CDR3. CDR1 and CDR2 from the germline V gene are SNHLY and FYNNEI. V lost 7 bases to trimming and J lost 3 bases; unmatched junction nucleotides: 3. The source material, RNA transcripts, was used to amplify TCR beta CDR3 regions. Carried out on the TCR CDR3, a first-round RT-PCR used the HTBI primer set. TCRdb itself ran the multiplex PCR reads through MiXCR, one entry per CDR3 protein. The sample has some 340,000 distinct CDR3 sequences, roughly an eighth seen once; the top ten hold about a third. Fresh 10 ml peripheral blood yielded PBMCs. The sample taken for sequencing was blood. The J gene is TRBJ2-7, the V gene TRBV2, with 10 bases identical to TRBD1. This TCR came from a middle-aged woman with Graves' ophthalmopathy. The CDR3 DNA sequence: TGTGCCAGCATCTGGGACAGGGGCTACGAGCAGTACTTC. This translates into CASIWDRGYEQYF.